A single TCR beta chain is shown here with its context. Its antigen is still unknown. The method was immunoSEQ multiplex PCR; TCRdb's version includes in-frame clones alone and lacks a portion of them. The data contain about 360,000 clones, 75% to 90% of them seen just once; the ten biggest clones take up approximately 0.8%. The data stem from a study of cytomegalovirus exposure and HLA in healthy donors. Background on the study: The roughly 110 validation repertoires were reported in a later analysis to have been generated on the same platform as the roughly 670 first-cohort repertoires.

Separation from the 666-subject first cohort characterized the approximately 130-subject validation cohort, to which the donors belonged. Study-wide results and limits: Some TCR beta chains (around 180 of them) were listed as cytomegalovirus-associated. Generally TCR sequences proved uncommon, though certain public TCRs appeared in numerous donors.

The sequenced material came from PBMCs. The source is a woman between 18 and 29 years old in good health and CMV-seronegative.

For the CDR3, the DNA is TGTGCCAGTACCCTCACGGGGCTAGCGGGATCGGGGAATGAGCAGTTCTTC. Protein sequence: CASTLTGLAGSGNEQFF. This chain uses TRBV19 with TRBJ2-1; 9 bases are shared with TRBD2. The CDR3 runs to 17 residues. Germline lookup yields CDR1 LNHDA and CDR2 SQIVND (reference sequence). V gave up 7 bases and J gave up 7 bases; unmatched junction bases: 17.